The clone carrying this T cell receptor beta chain has a handful of counts. The target antigen is unknown. The data are from a study of post-analysis software for immune sequencing data. Overall study: Courses of disease covered relapsing-remitting, secondary progressive and progressive-relapsing multiple sclerosis.

Unique molecular identifiers were built into the TCR beta cDNA libraries. Out of about 0.9 to 11 million T cells, a few hundred thousand cDNA molecules were generated. MiXCR was run by TCRdb on the PCR reads, yielding one entry per CDR3 protein. In the table there are about 680,000 distinct CDR3 sequences, more than 50% of which are singletons. Study findings and constraints: By F measure, strong co-clustering occurred among samples prepared in the same batch. Comparison of patients with controls showed five TRBV segments more frequent in patients, TRBV5-6, TRBV5-1 and TRBV20-1 among them.

The CDR3 extends over 14 amino acids. The ends lost 6 bases at V and 3 bases at J; junction bases unmatched: 7. CDR1 LNHNV and CDR2 YYDKDF come from the germline V gene (reference sequence). This sequence originates from a girl aged 2 to 9 with multiple sclerosis. The J gene is TRBJ2-7, the V gene TRBV15, with 8 bases identical to TRBD1. Input material: blood. This chain's CDR3 is CATRDGQGDYEQYF. CDR3 in DNA: TGTGCCACCAGGGACGGACAGGGAGACTACGAGCAGTACTTC.